Listed below are T cell receptor beta chains from one sample, sequenced in a study of T cells after yellow fever vaccination. A single record per CDR3 protein comes from TCRdb applying MiXCR to the 5' RACE reads. The table includes approximately 96,000 distinct CDR3 sequences, roughly 10% detected once. This sample comprised CD8+ T cells not binding an NS4B(214-222) dextramer, sorted from PBMCs, obtained roughly 15 days after the first yellow fever vaccination. All receptors derive from a man younger than 35 who received the YFV17D yellow fever vaccine. CDR3s include the opening cysteine and the closing phenylalanine or tryptophan. A D gene is named only where the DNA matches it firmly. The size of a clone is reported for some rows only, either as once, few or many, or as a class for expanded clones.

cdr3_length	d_call	v_call	clone_size	j_call	cdr3_aa	cdr3_nt
15	TRBD1	TRBV19	.	TRBJ2-1	CASTSDRGSYNEQFF	TGTGCCAGTACCTCGGACAGGGGCTCCTACAATGAGCAGTTCTTC
16	.	TRBV20-1	.	TRBJ1-5	CSARDLRGLGNQPQHF	TGCAGTGCTAGAGATCTGAGGGGTTTGGGGAATCAGCCCCAGCATTTT
15	TRBD2	TRBV12-3/TRBV12-4	few	TRBJ2-5	CASSLGLAGSGTQYF	TGTGCCAGCAGTCTCGGACTAGCGGGGTCGGGGACCCAGTACTTC
17	TRBD1	TRBV5-1	few	TRBJ2-2	CASSPWPGTGNTGELFF	TGCGCCAGCAGCCCCTGGCCCGGGACAGGGAACACCGGGGAGCTGTTTTTT
13	.	TRBV9	few	TRBJ1-4	CASSPSRGEKLFF	TGTGCCAGCAGCCCCTCACGGGGTGAAAAACTGTTTTTT
13	.	TRBV12-3/TRBV12-4	many	TRBJ2-7	CASSLGLSDEQYF	TGTGCCAGCAGTCTGGGGCTCTCGGACGAACAGTACTTC
15	TRBD2	TRBV20-1	once	TRBJ2-1	CSAWTSGGAQDEQFF	TGCAGTGCTTGGACTAGCGGGGGGGCCCAAGATGAGCAGTTCTTC
15	TRBD2	TRBV7-2	many	TRBJ2-1	CASSYLAGGLNEQFF	TGTGCCAGCAGCTACTTAGCGGGGGGGCTCAATGAGCAGTTCTTC
14	TRBD1	TRBV6-1	few	TRBJ2-7	CASSPGQGRYEQYF	TGTGCCAGCAGCCCAGGACAGGGAAGATACGAGCAGTACTTC
15	.	TRBV4-1	.	TRBJ2-1	CASSQELPSYNEQFF	TGCGCCAGCAGTCAGGAACTTCCTTCCTACAATGAGCAGTTCTTC
14	.	TRBV20-1	few	TRBJ1-1	CSASGLDVNTEAFF	TGCAGTGCCAGCGGACTGGACGTCAACACTGAAGCTTTCTTT
15	TRBD1	TRBV4-1	few	TRBJ2-1	CASSQESGGYNEQFF	TGCGCCAGCAGCCAAGAGTCAGGGGGATACAATGAGCAGTTCTTC